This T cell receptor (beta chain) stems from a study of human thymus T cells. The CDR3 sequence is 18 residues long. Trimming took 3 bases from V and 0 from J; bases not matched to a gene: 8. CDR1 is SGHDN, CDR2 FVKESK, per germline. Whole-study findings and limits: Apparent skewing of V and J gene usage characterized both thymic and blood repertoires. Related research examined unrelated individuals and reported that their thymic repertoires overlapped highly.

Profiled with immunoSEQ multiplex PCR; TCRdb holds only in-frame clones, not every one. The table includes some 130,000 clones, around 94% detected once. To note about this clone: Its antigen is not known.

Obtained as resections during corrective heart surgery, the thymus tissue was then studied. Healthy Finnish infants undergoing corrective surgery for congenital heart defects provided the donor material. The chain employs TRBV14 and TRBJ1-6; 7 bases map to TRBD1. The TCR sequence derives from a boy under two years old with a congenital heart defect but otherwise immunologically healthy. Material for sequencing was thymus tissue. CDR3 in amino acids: CASSQLPGQSSYNSPLHF. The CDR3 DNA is TGTGCCAGCAGCCAGCTACCGGGACAGAGCTCCTATAATTCACCCCTCCACTTT.